This TCR beta chain was identified in a study of blood T cell repertoires in COVID-19 (dated by TCRdb to the early 2020s). With regard to the full study: Samples from collaborators originated in the United States, Italy and Spain and spanned both the acute and convalescent phases of COVID-19. The prospective study material was composed of cDNA or gDNA derived from T cells, B-cell-depleted T cells, or PBMCs. Deeply sampled blood TCRbeta repertoires from subjects exposed to, actively infected with, or recovered from COVID-19 were included in the dataset. The repertoires were made available in a free public database intended to serve as a resource for research on the immune response to SARS-CoV-2. Samples were obtained from the ongoing ImmuneRACE study (first 160 participants) and from some 1,200 subjects provided by 6 global collaborators. The sample metadata nearly always contained a de-identified subject ID, COVID-19 status, age in years and sex. Where HLA class I and class II types were available, the types were taken from metadata supplied by the sample provider, not from assay-based typing. Broader findings and caveats from the paper: Clinical and demographic metadata were provided uncurated, with the amount varying by source and participant.

The trim is 4 bases for V and 3 bases for J, with a gap of 9 bases between the germline ends. Reading from cysteine to phenylalanine, the CDR3 counts 14 amino acids. Here the CDR3 DNA is all that survives: 42 bases in frame from base 1. In the germline V gene, CDR1 corresponds to KGHSH and CDR2 to LQKENI. This clone was seen just once. Its cognate antigen has yet to be identified. Base qualities are missing; no much larger clone stands one base away. Participants in the prospective study were enrolled through a virtual design, were aged about 18 to 100 years, and lived in 24 United States geographic areas. In the prospective study, participants were assigned to cohorts based on the clinical history participants reported in a screening survey and a study questionnaire. Recovered participants in ImmuneRACE Cohort 3 were defined as having two consecutive negative NP/OP PCR tests, clearance from a healthcare professional, or resolution of symptoms. Each participant in the prospective study had whole blood, serum and a nasopharyngeal or oropharyngeal swab collected by mobile phlebotomists. Participants in the prospective study had the option to provide additional blood draws and questionnaires over an approximately 2-month period. Before DNA extraction, prospective study blood samples were shipped either frozen or at room temperature.

TCRbeta CDR3 regions were amplified from genomic DNA by means of the immunoSEQ Assay, a bias-controlled multiplex PCR. On the study's bioinformatics: The number of nucleated cells in each sample was estimated by amplification of reference gene primers within the assay. Sequence reads were collapsed and filtered to measure the absolute abundance of every unique TCRbeta CDR3 rearrangement. For each sample, productive Simpson clonality was calculated by taking the square root of Simpson's diversity index across productive rearrangements. The table comes from immuneACCESS by way of TCRdb, which keeps in-frame sequences with V and J called. Part of the clones is missing from these tables; in studies checked, under half for an unresolved V gene and the rest for unknown reasons. V and J calls and clone size are given by that table; D and trimming were obtained from the DNA. In this sample the table shows a few hundred thousand clones, approximately 90% of which occur a single time. The ten largest clones take up roughly a tenth of the sample.

This TCR was recovered from a woman aged 50 to 60 who had recovered from COVID-19. The sample consisted of PBMCs or T cells enriched from blood (not recorded which). The sequence is built from TRBV18 and TRBJ2-2; the D gene assignment is ambiguous. The DNA is TGTGCCAGCTCACTTCGGTCGGACACCGGGGAGCTGTTTTTT. Translated, it gives CASSLRSDTGELFF.